A selection of T cell receptor beta chains follows, all from one sample in a study of response to subunit inactivated influenza vaccine. Each CDR3 protein is one row after TCRdb ran MiXCR on the RT-PCR reads. The sample holds about 540,000 distinct CDR3 sequences, about 15% seen once. This sample comprised PBMCs from blood, obtained approximately 12 days after vaccination. The receptors were gathered from a man over 45 who received an inactivated influenza vaccine. CDR3s include the opening cysteine and the closing phenylalanine or tryptophan. Each record gives: V gene, J gene, D gene, clone size, CDR3 DNA, CDR3 protein. D genes are given only for firm matches. Only part of the rows carry a size: once, few, many, or a class if the clone is expanded.

>TRBV29-1|TRBJ1-2|-|once
TGCAGCGTTGGCCCGACGGAAGGGATGAAAGGCTATGGCTACACCTTC
CSVGPTEGMKGYGYTF
>TRBV15|TRBJ2-3|-|few
TGTGCCACCAGCCCGGGGGTACCTAGCACAGATACGCAGTATTTT
CATSPGVPSTDTQYF
>TRBV20-1|TRBJ2-1|-|few
TGCAGTGCTACCCTACGGAGGGGGAGCTCCTACAATGAGCAGTTCTTC
CSATLRRGSSYNEQFF
>TRBV3-1|TRBJ1-2|TRBD1|few
TGTGCCAGCAGCCAACCAGACAGGGATCATGGCTACACCTTC
CASSQPDRDHGYTF
>TRBV25-1|TRBJ2-7|-|-
TGTGCCAGCAGTGAAGGTGGGATCGGGTACGAGCAGTACTTC
CASSEGGIGYEQYF
>TRBV4-3|TRBJ2-1|TRBD2|few
TGCGCCAGCAGCCCGCAGGCTAGCGGGAGGGCAAATGAGCAGTTCTTC
CASSPQASGRANEQFF
>TRBV28|TRBJ2-4|-|few
TGTGCCAGCAGTTCGGGGACCGCGGGCCCCTACTTC
CASSSGTAGPYF
>TRBV20-1|TRBJ2-3|TRBD2|once
TGCAGTGCTACTAGCGGGGCGAAGGATACGCAGTATTTT
CSATSGAKDTQYF
>TRBV5-1|TRBJ2-2|-|few
TGCGCCAGCAGCTTGGAACCTAGCATCGGGGAGCTGTTTTTT
CASSLEPSIGELFF
>TRBV5-1|TRBJ2-7|TRBD2|-
TGCGCCAGCAGCTCGGGGACTAGCAGAGACGAGCAGTACTTC
CASSSGTSRDEQYF
>TRBV12-3/TRBV12-4|TRBJ1-1|TRBD1|many
TGTGCCAGCAGGGCTAGCGACAGGGGGAATGAAGCTTTCTTT
CASRASDRGNEAFF
>TRBV4-2|TRBJ1-4|-|few
TGTGCCAGCAGCCGAGACAGCCCCCCAACTAATGAAAAACTGTTTTTT
CASSRDSPPTNEKLFF
>TRBV18|TRBJ2-2|-|-
TGTGCCAGCTCACTGAGCGAGTGGGGCAAGACCGGGGAGCTGTTTTTT
CASSLSEWGKTGELFF
>TRBV7-2|TRBJ1-6|-|few
TGTGCCAGCAGCTTTGGTGGGATAAGCAATTCACCCCTCCACTTT
CASSFGGISNSPLHF
>TRBV7-8|TRBJ2-5|-|few
TGTGCCAGCAGCTTAGCCGTGTTAGGGGAGACCCAGTACTTC
CASSLAVLGETQYF
>TRBV7-9|TRBJ1-5|-|few
TGTGCCAGCACCCGTATTTTTACCGTGAATAGCAATCAGCCCCAGCATTTT
CASTRIFTVNSNQPQHF
>TRBV20-1|TRBJ2-1|-|-
TGCAGTGCTAGGACGCAGACCCTTTGGGGTGAGCAGTTCTTC
CSARTQTLWGEQFF
>TRBV7-6|TRBJ2-3|-|-
TGTGCCAGCAGCCTCACCACTAGCACAGATACGCAGTATTTT
CASSLTTSTDTQYF
>TRBV21-1|TRBJ1-1|-|-
TGTGCCAGCGAACTCGGCGGGGGGCTGGCCACTGAAGCTTTCTTT
CASELGGGLATEAFF
>TRBV2|TRBJ2-6|-|many
TGTGCCAGCAGGGCAGGGTCTGGGGCCAACGTCCTGACTTTC
CASRAGSGANVLTF
>TRBV12-3/TRBV12-4|TRBJ1-6|TRBD1|few
TGTGCCAGCAGTTTCGCGACAGGGAATTCACCCCTCCACTTT
CASSFATGNSPLHF
>TRBV6-1|TRBJ2-7|TRBD1|-
TGTGCCAGCAGCGCCCCAGACAGGGCACCCCCCTACGAGCAGTACTTC
CASSAPDRAPPYEQYF